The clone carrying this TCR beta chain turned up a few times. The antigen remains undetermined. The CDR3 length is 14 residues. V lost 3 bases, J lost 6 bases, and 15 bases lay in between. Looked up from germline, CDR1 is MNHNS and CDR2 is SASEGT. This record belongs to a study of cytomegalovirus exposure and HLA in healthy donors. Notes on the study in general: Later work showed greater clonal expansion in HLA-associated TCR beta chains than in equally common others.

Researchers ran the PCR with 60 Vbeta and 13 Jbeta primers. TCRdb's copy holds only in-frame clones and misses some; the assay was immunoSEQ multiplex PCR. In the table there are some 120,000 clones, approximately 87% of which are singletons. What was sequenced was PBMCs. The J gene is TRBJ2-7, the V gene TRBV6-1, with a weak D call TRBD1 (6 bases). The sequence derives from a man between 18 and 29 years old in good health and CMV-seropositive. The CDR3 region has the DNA TGTGCCAGCAGTGACCAGGGGTTTGGGCCCGAGCAGTACTTC. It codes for CASSDQGFGPEQYF.